This T cell receptor (beta chain) was found in a study of blood T cell repertoires in COVID-19. Produced via immunoSEQ multiplex PCR; TCRdb's table is partial and in-frame only. The sample carries approximately 190,000 clones, almost 85% recorded once. V trimming: 2 bases; J trimming: 5 bases; junction bases outside the gene matches: 13. The CDR3 has 16 residues. Germline loops: CDR1 SGHRS, CDR2 YFSETQ. The sequence derives from a human donor with acute or convalescent COVID-19. The donor label of this sample is uncertain. Material: peripheral blood. This chain joins TRBV5-1 and TRBJ2-7; the match to TRBD2 covers 7 bases. The CDR3 here is CASSFIGGGPRNEQYF. In DNA, the CDR3 is TGCGCCAGCAGCTTTATTGGGGGAGGGCCGAGGAACGAGCAGTACTTC.